This T cell receptor beta chain emerged from a study of blood T cells in healthy people across ages. Notes on the study in general: TCR beta diversity tracked closely with naive T cell percentage. Per million T cells, TCR beta diversity dropped about linearly as age rose.

Details on this clonotype: The antigen is undetermined.

With a J-beta primer mix and a sample-barcoded 5' primer, a second PCR ran 7 to 11 cycles. From the 5' RACE reads, TCRdb called clonotypes with MiXCR, one entry per CDR3 protein. Here the sample spans roughly 2 million distinct CDR3 sequences, 49% being singletons. Sequenced: blood. The clonotype was recovered from a woman aged 40 to 49 in good health.

The CDR3 spells CASSGPGTAKETQYF. The CDR3 region has the DNA TGTGCCAGCAGCGGTCCGGGGACCGCTAAAGAGACCCAGTACTTC. The chain recombines TRBV7-8 with TRBJ2-5; D may match TRBD1 or TRBD2 (5 bases each). Germline CDR1 SGHVS, CDR2 FQNEAQ. V dropped 5 bases and J dropped 3 bases, with 16 bases sitting between them. This CDR3 is built from 15 residues.